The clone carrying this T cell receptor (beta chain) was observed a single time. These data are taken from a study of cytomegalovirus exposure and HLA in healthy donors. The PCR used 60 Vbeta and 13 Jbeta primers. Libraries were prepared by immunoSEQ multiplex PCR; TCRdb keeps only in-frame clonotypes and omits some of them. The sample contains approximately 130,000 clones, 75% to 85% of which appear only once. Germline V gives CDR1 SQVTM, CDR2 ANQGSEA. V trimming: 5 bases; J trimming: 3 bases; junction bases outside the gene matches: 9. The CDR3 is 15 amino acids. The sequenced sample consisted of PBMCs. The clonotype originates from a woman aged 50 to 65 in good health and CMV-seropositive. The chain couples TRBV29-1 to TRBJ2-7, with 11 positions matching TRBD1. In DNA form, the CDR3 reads TGCAGCGTTTGCCCGGGGACAGGGGGAGACTACGAGCAGTACTTC. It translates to CSVCPGTGGDYEQYF.